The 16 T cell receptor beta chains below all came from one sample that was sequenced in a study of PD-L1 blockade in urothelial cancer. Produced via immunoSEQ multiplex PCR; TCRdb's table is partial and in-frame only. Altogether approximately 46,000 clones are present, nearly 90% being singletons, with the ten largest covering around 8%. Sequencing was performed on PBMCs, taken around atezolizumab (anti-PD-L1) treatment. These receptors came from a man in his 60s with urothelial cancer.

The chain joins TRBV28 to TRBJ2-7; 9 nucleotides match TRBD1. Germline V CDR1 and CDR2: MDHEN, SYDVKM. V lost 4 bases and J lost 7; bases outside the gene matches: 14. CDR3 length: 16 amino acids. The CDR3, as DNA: TGTGCCAGCAGTTGGTCGTACCGGGACAGGGACGAGGAGCAGTACTTC. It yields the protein CASSWSYRDRDEEQYF.

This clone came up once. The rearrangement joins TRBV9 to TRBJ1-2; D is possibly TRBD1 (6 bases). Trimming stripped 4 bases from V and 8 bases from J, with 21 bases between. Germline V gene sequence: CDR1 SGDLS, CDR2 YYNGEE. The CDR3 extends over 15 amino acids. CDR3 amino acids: CASSTYLQGRDGYTF. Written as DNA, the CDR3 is TGTGCCAGCAGCACCTACTTACAGGGTCGTGACGGCTACACCTTC.

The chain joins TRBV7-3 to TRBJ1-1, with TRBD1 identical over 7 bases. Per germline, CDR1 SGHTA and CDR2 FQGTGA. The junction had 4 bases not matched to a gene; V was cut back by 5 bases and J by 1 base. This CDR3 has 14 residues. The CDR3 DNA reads TGTGCCAGCAGCCCGACAGGGCCGAACACTGAAGCTTTCTTT. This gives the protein CASSPTGPNTEAFF.

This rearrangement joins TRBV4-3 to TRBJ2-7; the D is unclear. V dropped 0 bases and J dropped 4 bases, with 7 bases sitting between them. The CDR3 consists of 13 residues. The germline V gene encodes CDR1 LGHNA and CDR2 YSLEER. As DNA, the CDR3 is TGCGCCAGCAGCCAAGATCGAGTGTACGAGCAGTACTTC. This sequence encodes CASSQDRVYEQYF.

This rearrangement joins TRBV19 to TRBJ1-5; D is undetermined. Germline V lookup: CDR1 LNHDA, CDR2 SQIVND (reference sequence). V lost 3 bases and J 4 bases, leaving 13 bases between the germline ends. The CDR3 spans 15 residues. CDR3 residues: CASSIPPTSNQPQHF. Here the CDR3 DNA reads TGTGCCAGTAGTATCCCACCGACAAGTAATCAGCCCCAGCATTTT.

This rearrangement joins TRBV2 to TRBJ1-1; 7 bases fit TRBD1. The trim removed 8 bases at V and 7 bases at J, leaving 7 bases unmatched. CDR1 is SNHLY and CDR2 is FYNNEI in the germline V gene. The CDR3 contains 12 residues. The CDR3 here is CASLLTGLEAFF. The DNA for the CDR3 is TGTGCCAGCCTACTGACAGGGCTTGAAGCTTTCTTT.

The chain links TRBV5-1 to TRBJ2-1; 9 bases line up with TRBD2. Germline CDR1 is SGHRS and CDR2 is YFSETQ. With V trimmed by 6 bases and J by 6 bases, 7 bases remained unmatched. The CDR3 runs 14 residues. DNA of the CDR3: TGCGCCAGCAACCTCGGGACTAGCAGCAATGAGCAGTTCTTC. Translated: CASNLGTSSNEQFF.

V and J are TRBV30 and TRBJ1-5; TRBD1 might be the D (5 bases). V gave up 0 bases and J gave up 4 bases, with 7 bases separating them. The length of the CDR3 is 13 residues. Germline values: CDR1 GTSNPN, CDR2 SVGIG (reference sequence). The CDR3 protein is CAWSVTGNQPQHF. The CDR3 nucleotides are TGTGCCTGGAGTGTCACAGGTAATCAGCCCCAGCATTTT.

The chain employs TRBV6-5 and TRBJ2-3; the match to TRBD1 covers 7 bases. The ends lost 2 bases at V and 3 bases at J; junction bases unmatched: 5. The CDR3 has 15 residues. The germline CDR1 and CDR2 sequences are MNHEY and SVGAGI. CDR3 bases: TGTGCCAGCAGTTACCGGACAGGACAGACAGATACGCAGTATTTT. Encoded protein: CASSYRTGQTDTQYF.

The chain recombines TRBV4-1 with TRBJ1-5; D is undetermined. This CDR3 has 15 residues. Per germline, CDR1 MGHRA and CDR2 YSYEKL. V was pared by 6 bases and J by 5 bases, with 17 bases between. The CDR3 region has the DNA TGCGCCAGCAGTCAAAGCGGAGGGTTAGATCAGCCCCAGCATTTT. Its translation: CASSQSGGLDQPQHF.

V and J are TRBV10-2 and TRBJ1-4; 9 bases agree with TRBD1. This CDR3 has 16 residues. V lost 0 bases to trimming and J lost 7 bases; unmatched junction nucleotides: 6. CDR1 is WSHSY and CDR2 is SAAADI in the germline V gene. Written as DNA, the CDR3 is TGCGCCAGCAGTGAGTCGGGACAGGGCGGAGGTGAAAAACTGTTTTTT. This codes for CASSESGQGGGEKLFF.

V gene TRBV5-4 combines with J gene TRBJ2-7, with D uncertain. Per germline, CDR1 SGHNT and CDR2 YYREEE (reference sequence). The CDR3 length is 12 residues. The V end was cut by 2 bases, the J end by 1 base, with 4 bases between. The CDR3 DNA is TGTGCCAGCAGCTTCGAGTCCTACGAGCAGTACTTC. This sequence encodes CASSFESYEQYF.

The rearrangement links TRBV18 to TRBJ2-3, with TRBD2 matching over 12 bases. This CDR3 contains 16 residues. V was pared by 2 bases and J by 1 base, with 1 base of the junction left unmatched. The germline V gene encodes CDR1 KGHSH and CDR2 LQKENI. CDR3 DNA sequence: TGTGCCAGCTCACCATGGACTAGCGGGGGCACAGATACGCAGTATTTT. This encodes CASSPWTSGGTDTQYF.

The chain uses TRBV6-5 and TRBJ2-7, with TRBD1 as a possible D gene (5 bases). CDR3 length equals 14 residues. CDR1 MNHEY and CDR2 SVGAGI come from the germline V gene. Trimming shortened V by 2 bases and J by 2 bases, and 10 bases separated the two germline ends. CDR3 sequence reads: CASSYGAETYEQYF. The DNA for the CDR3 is TGTGCCAGCAGTTACGGGGCGGAGACCTACGAGCAGTACTTC.

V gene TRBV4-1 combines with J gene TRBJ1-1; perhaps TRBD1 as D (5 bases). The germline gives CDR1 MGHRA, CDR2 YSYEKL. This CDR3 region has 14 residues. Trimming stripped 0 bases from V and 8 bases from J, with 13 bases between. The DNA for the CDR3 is TGCGCCAGCAGCCAAGATCTGACAAGGACAGAAGCTTTCTTT. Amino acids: CASSQDLTRTEAFF.

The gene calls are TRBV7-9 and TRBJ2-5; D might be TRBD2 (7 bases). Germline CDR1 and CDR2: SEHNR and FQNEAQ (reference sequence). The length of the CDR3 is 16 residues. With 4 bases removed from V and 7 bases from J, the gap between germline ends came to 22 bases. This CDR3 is CASSSTAGAPSGTQYF. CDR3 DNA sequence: TGTGCCAGCAGCTCTACTGCGGGGGCCCCCTCGGGGACCCAGTACTTC. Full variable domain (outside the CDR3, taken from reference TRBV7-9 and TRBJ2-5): DTGVSQNPRHKITKRGQNVTFRCDPISEHNRLYWYRQTLGQGPEFLTYFQNEAQLEKSRLLSDRFSAERPKGSFSTLEIQRTEQGDSAMYLCASSSTAGAPSGTQYFGPGTRLLVL.